What follows is one TCR beta chain and its context. These data come from a study of blood T cell repertoires in COVID-19. Study summary: Samples of COVID-19 (acute and convalescent) were obtained from the United States, Italy and Spain. Sample material is recorded as cDNA or gDNA derived from T cells, B-cell-depleted T cells, or PBMCs.

Per the study methods: Amplification with reference gene primers provided the estimates of nucleated cell counts. The table came from immunoSEQ multiplex PCR; TCRdb's copy has only in-frame clones and leaves some out. V and J calls and clone size are given by that table; D and trimming were obtained from the DNA. The top ten clones hold less than 2% of a sample with 150,000 to 200,000 clones, roughly nine tenths of them seen once. The clonotype was recovered from a man aged 18 to 29 who had recovered from COVID-19. The specimen sequenced was peripheral blood.

The CDR3 sequence is CASSDSYSNQPQHF. The DNA of the CDR3 is TGTGCCAGCAGCGACAGTTATAGCAATCAGCCCCAGCATTTT. The chain combines TRBV6-5 with TRBJ1-5; weak D call: TRBD1 (5 bases). CDR1 and CDR2 (germline): MNHEY, SVGAGI. CDR3 length: 14 residues. Trimming took 6 bases from V and 0 from J, leaving 9 bases between them.